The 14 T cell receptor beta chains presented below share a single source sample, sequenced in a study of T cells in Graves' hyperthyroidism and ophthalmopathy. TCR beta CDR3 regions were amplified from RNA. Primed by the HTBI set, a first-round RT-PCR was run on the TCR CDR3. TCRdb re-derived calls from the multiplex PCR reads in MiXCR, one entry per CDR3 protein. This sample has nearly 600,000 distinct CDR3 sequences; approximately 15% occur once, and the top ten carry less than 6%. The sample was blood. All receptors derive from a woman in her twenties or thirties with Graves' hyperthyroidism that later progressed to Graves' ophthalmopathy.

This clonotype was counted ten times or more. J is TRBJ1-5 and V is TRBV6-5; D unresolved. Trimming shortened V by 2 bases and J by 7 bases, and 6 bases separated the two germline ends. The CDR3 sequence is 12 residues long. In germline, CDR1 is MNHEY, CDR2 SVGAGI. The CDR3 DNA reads TGTGCCAGCAGTTACCTTAAACAGCCCCAGCATTTT. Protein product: CASSYLKQPQHF.

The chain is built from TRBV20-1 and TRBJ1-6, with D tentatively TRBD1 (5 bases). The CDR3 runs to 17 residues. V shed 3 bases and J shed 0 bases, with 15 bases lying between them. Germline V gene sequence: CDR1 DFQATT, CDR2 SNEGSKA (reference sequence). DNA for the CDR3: TGCAGTGCTAGGCGTGTAGAGGACAACTCCTATAATTCACCCCTCCACTTT. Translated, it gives CSARRVEDNSYNSPLHF.

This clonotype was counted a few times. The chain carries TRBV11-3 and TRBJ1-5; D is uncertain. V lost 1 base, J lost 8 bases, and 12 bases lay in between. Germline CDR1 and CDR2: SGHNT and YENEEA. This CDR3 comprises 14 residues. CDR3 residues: CASSLGAHMEPQHF. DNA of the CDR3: TGTGCCAGCAGCTTAGGAGCCCATATGGAGCCCCAGCATTTT.

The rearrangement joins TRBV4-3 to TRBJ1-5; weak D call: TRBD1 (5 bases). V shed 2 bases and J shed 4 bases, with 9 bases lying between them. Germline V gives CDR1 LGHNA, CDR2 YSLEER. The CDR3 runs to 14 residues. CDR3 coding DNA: TGCGCCAGCAGCCAAATACAGGAGAATCAGCCCCAGCATTTT. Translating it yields CASSQIQENQPQHF.

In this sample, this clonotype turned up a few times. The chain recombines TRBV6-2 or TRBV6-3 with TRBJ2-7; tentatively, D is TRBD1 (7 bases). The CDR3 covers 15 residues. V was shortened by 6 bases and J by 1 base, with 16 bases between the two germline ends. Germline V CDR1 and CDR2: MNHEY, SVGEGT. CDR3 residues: CASRVRAGGSYEQYF. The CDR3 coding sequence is TGTGCCAGCAGAGTCCGGGCAGGGGGGTCCTACGAGCAGTACTTC.

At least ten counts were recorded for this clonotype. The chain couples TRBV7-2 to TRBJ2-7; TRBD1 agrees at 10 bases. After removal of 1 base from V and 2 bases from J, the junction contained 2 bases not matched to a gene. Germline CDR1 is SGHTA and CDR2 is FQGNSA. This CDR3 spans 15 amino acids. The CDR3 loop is CASSLEGTGAYEQYF. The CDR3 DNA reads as TGTGCCAGCAGCTTAGAAGGGACAGGGGCCTACGAGCAGTACTTC. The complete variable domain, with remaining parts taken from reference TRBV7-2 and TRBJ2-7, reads GAGVSQSPSNKVTEKGKDVELRCDPISGHTALYWYRQSLGQGLEFLIYFQGNSAPDKSGLPSDRFSAERTGGSVSTLTIQRTQQEDSAVYLCASSLEGTGAYEQYFGPGTRLTVT.

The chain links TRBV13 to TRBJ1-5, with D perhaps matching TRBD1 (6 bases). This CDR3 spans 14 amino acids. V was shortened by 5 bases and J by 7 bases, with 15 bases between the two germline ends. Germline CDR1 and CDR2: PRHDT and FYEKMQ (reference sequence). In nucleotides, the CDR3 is TGTGCCAGCAGCGAGAGGGGGGTGCGGCAGCCCCAGCATTTT. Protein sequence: CASSERGVRQPQHF.

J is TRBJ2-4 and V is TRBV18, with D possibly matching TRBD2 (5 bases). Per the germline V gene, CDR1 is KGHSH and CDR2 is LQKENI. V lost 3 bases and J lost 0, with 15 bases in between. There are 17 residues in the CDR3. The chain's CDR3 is CASSPLLRDTAKNIQYF. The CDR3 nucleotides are TGTGCCAGCTCACCCCTTTTACGGGATACAGCCAAAAACATTCAGTACTTC.

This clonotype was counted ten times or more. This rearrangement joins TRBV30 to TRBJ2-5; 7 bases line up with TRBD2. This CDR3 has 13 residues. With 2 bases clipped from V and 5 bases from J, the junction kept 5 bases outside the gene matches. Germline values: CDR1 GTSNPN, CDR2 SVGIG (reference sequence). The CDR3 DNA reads TGTGCCTGGAGTCCGGGACTAATCGAGACCCAGTACTTC. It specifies CAWSPGLIETQYF.

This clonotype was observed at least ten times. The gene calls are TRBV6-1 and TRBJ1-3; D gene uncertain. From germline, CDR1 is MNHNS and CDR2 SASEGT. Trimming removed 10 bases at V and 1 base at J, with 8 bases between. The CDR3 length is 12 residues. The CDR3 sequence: CATGRSGNTIYF. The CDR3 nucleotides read TGTGCCACCGGCAGATCTGGAAACACCATATATTTT.

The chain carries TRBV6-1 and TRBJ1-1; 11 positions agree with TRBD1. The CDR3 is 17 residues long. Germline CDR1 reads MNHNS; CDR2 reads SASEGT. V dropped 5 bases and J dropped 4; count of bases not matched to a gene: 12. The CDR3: CASSHGRTGGVGTEAFF. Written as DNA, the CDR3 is TGTGCCAGCAGTCATGGGAGGACAGGGGGCGTTGGCACTGAAGCTTTCTTT.

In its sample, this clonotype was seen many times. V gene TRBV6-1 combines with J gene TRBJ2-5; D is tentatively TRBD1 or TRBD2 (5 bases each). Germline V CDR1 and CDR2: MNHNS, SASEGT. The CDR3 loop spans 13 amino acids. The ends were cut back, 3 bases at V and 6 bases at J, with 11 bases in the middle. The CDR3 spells CASSDSGTKTQYF. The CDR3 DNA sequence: TGTGCCAGCAGTGACTCCGGGACGAAGACCCAGTACTTC.

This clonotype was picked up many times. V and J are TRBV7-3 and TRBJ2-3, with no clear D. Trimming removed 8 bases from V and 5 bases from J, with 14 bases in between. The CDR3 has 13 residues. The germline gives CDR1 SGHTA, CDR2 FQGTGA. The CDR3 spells CASGLSRGDTQYF. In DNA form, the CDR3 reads TGTGCCAGCGGGTTGTCCCGAGGAGATACGCAGTATTTT.

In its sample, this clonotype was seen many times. The CDR3 DNA sequence: TGTGCTAGTGGGGCGGGAAACATGGCTTTCTTT. Translating gives CASGAGNMAFF. The chain joins TRBV12-5 to TRBJ1-1; D is ambiguous. CDR1 is LGHNT, CDR2 FRNRAP, per germline. Trimming removed 6 bases at V and 11 bases at J, with 13 bases between. The CDR3 length is 11 residues. The full variable domain, in which reference TRBV12-5 and TRBJ1-1 provide the parts outside the CDR3, is DARVTQTPRHKVTEMGQEVTMRCQPILGHNTVFWYRQTMMQGLELLAYFRNRAPLDDSGMPKDRFSAEMPDATLATLKIQPSEPRDSAVYFCASGAGNMAFFGQGTRLTVV.